The 18 T cell receptor beta chains in this list originate from one sample, sequenced in a study of blood T cell repertoires in COVID-19. The protocol was immunoSEQ multiplex PCR, while the TCRdb copy is restricted to in-frame clones and leaves out a portion. Altogether around 150,000 clones are present, 85% being singletons, with the ten largest covering around 1.1%. The sample comprised peripheral blood. The receptors originated from a man aged 40-55 years with acute or convalescent COVID-19.

The V and J genes are TRBV19 and TRBJ1-2; maybe TRBD1 (5 bases). The V gene lost 4 bases and the J gene lost 5 bases, with 14 bases spanning the gap. Germline V gene lookup returns CDR1 LNHDA and CDR2 SQIVND (reference sequence). The CDR3 runs to 14 residues. The CDR3 sequence is CASSTGIGSYGYTF. The CDR3, as DNA: TGTGCCAGTAGTACAGGGATTGGATCTTATGGCTACACCTTC. The whole variable domain, filled in from reference TRBV19 and TRBJ1-2, reads DGGITQSPKYLFRKEGQNVTLSCEQNLNHDAMYWYRQDPGQGLRLIYYSQIVNDFQKGDIAEGYSVSREKKESFPLTVTSAQKNPTAFYLCASSTGIGSYGYTFGSGTRLTVV.

The chain carries TRBV9 and TRBJ1-4; 7 nucleotides agree with TRBD1. Trimming cost V 0 bases and J 0 bases; bases outside gene matches: 8. Per the germline V gene, CDR1 is SGDLS and CDR2 is YYNGEE. This CDR3 spans 18 amino acids. Here the CDR3 reads CASSVGRGQKATNEKLFF. The CDR3 DNA follows: TGTGCCAGCAGCGTAGGAAGGGGACAGAAGGCAACTAATGAAAAACTGTTTTTT.

This clone has only one observation. V is TRBV25-1 and J is TRBJ2-1, with 11 bases identical to TRBD2. This CDR3 is 16 amino acids long. Germline CDR1 and CDR2: MGHDK and SYGVNS. V shed 4 bases and J 3 bases; nucleotides not matched to a gene: 5. The CDR3 protein is CASSGTSGGRYNEQFF. The CDR3 DNA sequence: TGTGCCAGCAGTGGTACTAGCGGGGGCCGCTACAATGAGCAGTTCTTC.

This chain links TRBV7-6 with TRBJ2-1, with D perhaps TRBD1 (6 bases). Trimming removed 4 bases at V and 0 bases at J, with 16 bases between. Germline V gene sequence: CDR1 SGHVS, CDR2 FNYEAQ. The CDR3 has 17 amino acids. The CDR3 reads CASSSRYQGSSYNEQFF. CDR3 coding DNA: TGTGCCAGCAGCTCCCGTTATCAGGGGAGCTCCTACAATGAGCAGTTCTTC.

This clone occurred a few times. The rearrangement uses TRBV29-1 and TRBJ1-2; a possible D gene is TRBD1 (5 bases). Between the trimmed V and J ends, which lost 8 bases and 4 bases, there was a span of 14 bases. The CDR3 extends over 12 amino acids. Germline CDR1 and CDR2: SQVTM and ANQGSEA. The CDR3 loop reads CSILGRGYGYTF. DNA of the CDR3: TGCAGCATATTAGGAAGGGGCTATGGCTACACCTTC.

The V call is TRBV7-9, the J call TRBJ1-4; no firm D call. Germline assignment: CDR1 SEHNR and CDR2 FQNEAQ (reference sequence). This CDR3 spans 15 amino acids. Trimming pared 5 bases from V and 0 bases from J, leaving 10 bases between. Written as DNA, the CDR3 is TGTGCCAGCAGCCTCGACGGGGCAACTAATGAAAAACTGTTTTTT. It codes for CASSLDGATNEKLFF.

A few counts support this clone. The chain combines TRBV2 with TRBJ2-7; TRBD1 matches at 8 bases. This CDR3 spans 14 amino acids. CDR1 and CDR2 from the germline V gene are SNHLY and FYNNEI. Unmatched junction bases numbered 12, after V lost 5 bases and J lost 9 bases. This chain's CDR3 is CASSYRGSNGRQYF. CDR3 in DNA: TGTGCCAGCAGTTACAGGGGGAGTAATGGCAGGCAGTACTTC. Full variable domain (remainder filled in from reference TRBV2 and TRBJ2-7): EPEVTQTPSHQVTQMGQEVILRCVPISNHLYFYWYRQILGQKVEFLVSFYNNEISEKSEIFDDQFSVERPDGSNFTLKIRSTKLEDSAMYFCASSYRGSNGRQYFGPGTRLTVT.

The chain uses TRBV29-1 and TRBJ1-1; D remains unclear. The CDR3 extends over 12 amino acids. Germline loops: CDR1 SQVTM, CDR2 ANQGSEA. V dropped 7 bases and J dropped 1 base, with 10 bases sitting between them. CDR3 loop: CSAAYGNTEAFF. The CDR3 DNA sequence: TGCAGCGCTGCGTATGGGAACACTGAAGCTTTCTTT. Using reference TRBV29-1 and TRBJ1-1 for the parts outside the CDR3, the full variable domain is SAVISQKPSRDICQRGTSLTIQCQVDSQVTMMFWYRQQPGQSLTLIATANQGSEATYESGFVIDKFPISRPNLTFSTLTVSNMSPEDSSIYLCSAAYGNTEAFFGQGTRLTVV.

The chain carries TRBV28 and TRBJ2-7; possibly TRBD2 for D (5 bases). This CDR3 comprises 13 residues. The germline V gene has CDR1 MDHEN and CDR2 SYDVKM. The ends were cut back, 2 bases at V and 4 bases at J, with 9 bases in the middle. The CDR3 coding sequence is TGTGCCAGCAGTTTAGGCAGGAGGTACGAGCAGTACTTC. It yields the protein CASSLGRRYEQYF. Complete variable domain (other parts from reference TRBV28 and TRBJ2-7): DVKVTQSSRYLVKRTGEKVFLECVQDMDHENMFWYRQDPGLGLRLIYFSYDVKMKEKGDIPEGYSVSREKKERFSLILESASTNQTSMYLCASSLGRRYEQYFGPGTRLTVT.

The chain employs TRBV28 and TRBJ2-6; TRBD1 matches at 8 bases. This CDR3 contains 16 residues. Germline CDR1 and CDR2: MDHEN and SYDVKM. The ends lost 3 bases at V and 4 bases at J; junction bases unmatched: 5. The CDR3 reads CASSLSGGGGANVLTF. As DNA, the CDR3 is TGTGCCAGCAGTTTGTCAGGGGGCGGAGGGGCCAACGTCCTGACTTTC.

In this sample, this clone turned up once. V and J are TRBV30 and TRBJ2-1, with D possibly matching TRBD2 (7 bases). Trimming shortened V by 4 bases and J by 2 bases, and 12 bases separated the two germline ends. Looked up from germline, CDR1 is GTSNPN and CDR2 is SVGIG (reference sequence). The CDR3 runs to 14 residues. The CDR3 bases are TGTGCCTGGAAGGGGGGGGTCGCCTACAATGAGCAGTTCTTC. Protein sequence: CAWKGGVAYNEQFF.

The chain employs TRBV6-5 and TRBJ1-4; 8 bases match TRBD1. Unmatched junction bases numbered 11, after V lost 6 bases and J lost 8 bases. This CDR3 has 15 residues. CDR1 is MNHEY and CDR2 is SVGAGI in the germline V gene. The CDR3 region is CASRTLTGAGEKLFF. The CDR3 DNA sequence: TGTGCCAGCAGGACGCTGACAGGGGCTGGGGAAAAACTGTTTTTT.

The chain has TRBV9 and TRBJ1-1; D is unresolved. Looked up from germline, CDR1 is SGDLS and CDR2 is YYNGEE. The V end was cut by 0 bases, the J end by 7 bases, with 10 bases between. The CDR3 has 13 residues. CDR3 sequence reads: CASSVGPGVEAFF. The CDR3 DNA reads TGTGCCAGCAGCGTAGGACCCGGGGTTGAAGCTTTCTTT.

V and J are TRBV5-1 and TRBJ2-2; TRBD2 might be the D (6 bases). CDR1 SGHRS and CDR2 YFSETQ come from the germline V gene. The CDR3 sequence is 14 residues long. V was clipped by 4 bases and J by 4 bases, with 11 bases between them. CDR3 amino acids: CASSVAVLTGELFF. CDR3 in DNA: TGCGCCAGCAGCGTAGCGGTGCTCACCGGGGAGCTGTTTTTT.

The chain recombines TRBV30 with TRBJ1-6, with 10 bases fitting TRBD1. This CDR3 has 14 amino acids. Looked up from germline, CDR1 is GTSNPN and CDR2 is SVGIG (reference sequence). J gave up 11 bases and V 2 bases, and 6 bases lay outside the gene matches. This CDR3 is CAWSPRDRGPPLHF. DNA of the CDR3: TGTGCCTGGAGTCCCCGGGACAGGGGCCCACCCCTCCACTTT.

The CDR3 loop reads CASSGHQGYEQFF. The CDR3 DNA follows: TGTGCCAGCAGTGGCCACCAGGGATATGAGCAGTTCTTC. The chain joins TRBV12-3 or TRBV12-4 to TRBJ2-1; D is perhaps TRBD1 (5 bases). The V end lost 5 bases, the J end lost 8 bases, and 13 bases lay between the germline ends. There are 13 residues in the CDR3.

CDR3 nucleotides: TGTGCCTGGAGTGTACTTCGGGGGAGTACAGATACGCAGTATTTT. It yields the protein CAWSVLRGSTDTQYF. The chain links TRBV30 to TRBJ2-3; D might be TRBD2 (6 bases). The CDR3 consists of 15 residues. Trimming stripped 0 bases from V and 3 bases from J, with 13 bases between. The germline CDR1 and CDR2 sequences are GTSNPN and SVGIG (reference sequence).

This clone was observed a few times. The chain joins TRBV28 to TRBJ1-2; weak D call: TRBD1 (6 bases). This CDR3 contains 14 residues. Trimming pared 4 bases from V and 2 bases from J, leaving 11 bases between. Germline V gene sequence: CDR1 MDHEN, CDR2 SYDVKM. DNA for the CDR3: TGTGCCAGCAGTTCAGGGGTTTTAAACTATGGCTACACCTTC. Translated: CASSSGVLNYGYTF.